This T cell receptor (beta chain) was sequenced for a study of cytomegalovirus exposure and HLA in healthy donors (dated by TCRdb to about 2017). About the full investigation: An earlier analysis of roughly 630 of the donors reported 250 to 350 Gb of sequence data and 117 million unique TCR beta sequences from about 200 million T cells. An early release covering about 600 HLA-typed donors comprised approximately 300 gigabases of sequencing data and some 79 million unique TCR sequences. Of the 300 to 500 genotyped donors, 80% to 90% were placed in the genetic ancestry cluster associated with self-reported Caucasian donors. The study was designed to test whether signatures of past pathogen exposure could be identified by cataloging public T cell receptors. The study profiled the T cell repertoires of hundreds of subjects by immunosequencing and related them to cytomegalovirus serostatus. Along with the approximately 600-subject first cohort, a separate validation cohort of 120 different subjects was used. To predict cytomegalovirus infection status, the study combined high-throughput TCR immunosequencing, statistical association of individual TCRs with disease status, and machine learning. In a later analysis, previously published TCR beta repertoires from 666 donors were re-analyzed and high-resolution HLA genotyping was added so that TCR occurrence patterns could be studied. The later analysis used no new phenotypic data to find candidate immune exposures, relying instead on TCR beta sequences and their occurrence across donors. To decide whether each TCR beta V gene segment behaved as functional or pseudogenic, an earlier analysis of some 580 of the donors relied on high-throughput TCR beta sequencing. Donor age, sex, ethnicity and CMV serostatus were collected together with the repertoire data. A later genetic analysis took genome-wide SNP genotypes for about three fifths of the 666 donors and used that subset as a discovery cohort. Every repertoire in the discovery cohort had been generated on one and the same sequencing platform. HLA typing included class I and class II loci at four-digit resolution. The number of typed donors differed by locus: roughly 629-640 for A, B, C, DRB1 and DQB1; some 500 for DQA1; some 590 for DPA1; and around 490 for DPB1. About five DR-DQ haplotypes were handled as single units for association and clustering, since linkage in the cohort was strong. Across approximately 400 genotyped donors of the cohort, an average of about 240,000 unique TCR beta nucleotide sequences per donor were sequenced, and roughly 18% of those sequences were non-productive. What the research found in general, with its limitations: Strong co-occurrence of HLA alleles, especially DR and DQ, made assigning TCR associations to individual alleles difficult. Linkage disequilibrium might explain the correlated functional status among segregating V segments, but an unknown experimental factor could not be excluded. In an earlier analysis of around 500 of the donors, most TCR beta V segments appeared in productive rearrangements about 87% or about 30% of the time, broadly matching IMGT annotations. A later genetic analysis reported fewer N-insertions in productive TCRs among donors in an Asian-associated ancestry cluster than the 666-donor mean. An association between a missense DCLRE1C variant and V-gene and J-gene trimming of TCR beta chains was found in a later genetic analysis and replicated in an independent cohort. In a later analysis, TCR association rates were found to vary across HLA loci, with the most associated TCRs seen for DRB1 alleles and the fewest for HLA-C alleles. The study gave a list of roughly 150 TCR beta chains associated with cytomegalovirus. Presence/absence analyses assumed roughly uniform sequencing depth across donors, an assumption that may not hold. In this cohort, only TCR beta chains were sequenced, and detectable features were limited by the absence of alpha or paired-chain data. A cluster of highly shared sequence variants was judged likely to represent a technical artifact of the sequencing pipeline. The earlier analysis of nearly 600 of the donors excluded fewer than 20 rarely observed V segments, including chromosome 9 orphons, because counts were too low. Most TCR sequences were observed very rarely across donors, whereas some public TCRs were present in many individuals. For the cohort, immune exposure information was limited to CMV serostatus. A later analysis found that HLA-associated TCR beta chains were more clonally expanded and had lower generation probabilities than equally common non-associated chains. Because HLA typing was missing for some donors at each locus, association tests included only the typed subset. A further reported finding was that TCR beta sequences accurately predicted the HLA-A and HLA-B alleles for most subjects in the first cohort. In a later analysis, most CMV-associated TCR beta chains were found to appear HLA-restricted, with HLA associations seemingly driven largely by CMV exposure. In a later analysis, several top co-occurrence clusters were reported to appear linked to parvovirus B19, influenza, CMV and Epstein-Barr virus. In a later analysis, 16,951 TCR beta sequences were associated with specific HLA alleles at a false discovery rate of 0.05. In both the original and validation cohorts, the classifier was reported to diagnose cytomegalovirus status with high specificity and sensitivity. The authors suggested that the approach could potentially be generalized to other disease states and immunological phenotypes. In vitro tests confirmed that a few of the cytomegalovirus-associated TCR beta chains recognize cytomegalovirus antigens.

The protocol used for the library was the immunoSEQ multiplex PCR assay. A mixture of 60 forward primers for TCR Vbeta segments and 13 reverse primers for TCR Jbeta segments was used in the multiplex PCR. Amplification of the CDR3 region of rearranged TCR beta genes was performed with a multiplex PCR assay on genomic DNA. The amplified TCR beta libraries were sequenced on the Illumina HiSeq System as 87-base-pair reads. As for the original processing: In a later analysis, 80 million or so unique TCR beta chains were counted across the approximately 640 repertoires, and some 10 million of these chains were shared by at least two donors. Raw reads were error-corrected and collapsed into unique sequences by a nearest-neighbor algorithm in which closely related sequences were merged to remove PCR and sequencing errors. Alignment of CDR3 sequences to IMGT reference sequences was used to assign V, D and J gene segments. For a sequence to be retained, a match of at least six nucleotides was required to both a V gene segment and a J gene segment. A rearrangement counted as productive if the CDR3 had no stop codons and remained in frame with V and J, and every other rearrangement counted as non-productive. CDR3 was defined according to IMGT convention as the region running from the second conserved V-encoded cysteine to the conserved J-encoded phenylalanine. In an earlier analysis of around 540 of the donors, sequences lacking an unambiguous match to a single V gene segment were excluded. An earlier analysis of a few hundred of the donors classified V segments as functional when productive rearrangements were above 56.7% and as segregating when the standard deviation between donors was above 5%. To diagnose cytomegalovirus status from the catalog of TCR beta chain sequences, a statistical classification framework was built. A later analysis assigned V and J genes by comparing TCR nucleotide sequences with IMGT/GENE-DB human TR gene sequences. In a later analysis, CDR3 sequences and most-parsimonious VDJ recombination scenarios were assigned using the TCRdist pipeline. In a later analysis, every TCR beta chain was defined by the combination of its CDR3 amino acid sequence and its V-gene family, and reads without a unique V-gene family were dropped. A later analysis removed several hundred highly shared, low-generation-probability nucleotide sequences to deal with suspected cross-contamination and a sequencing artifact. In a later analysis, a clonal expansion index for each public chain was calculated from normalized within-repertoire ranks of inferred template counts. A later analysis computed generation probabilities with a VDJ recombination model fitted to out-of-frame rearrangements, and checked the results against IGoR. In a later analysis, TCR-TCR, TCR-HLA and TCR-CMV co-occurrence was scored with hypergeometric tests, and a repertoire-size bias correction was applied to TCR pairs. In a later analysis, false discovery rates were estimated by permuting HLA or CMV assignments 20 times. A later analysis grouped co-occurring TCRs with DBSCAN, adding TCRdist sequence similarity when clustering within HLA-allele-positive subsets. Repertoires with fewer than 30,000 or more than 120,000 public chains, plus five repertoires with anomalous nucleotide sharing, were excluded from co-occurrence clustering. Here the immuneACCESS table is served through TCRdb, limited to in-frame sequences with V and J called. Missing clones are a known gap in these copies; in checked studies unresolved V genes cover under half, and the rest lacks a known reason. Clone size and the V and J calls come from that table; the DNA yielded D and trimming. The sample profile shows 110,000 or so clones; under 90% of them were found once. The ten largest clones represent around 2.2% of the sample.

The cohort comprised around 700 healthy bone marrow donors. At the time of sampling, every cohort member was nominally healthy, though immune exposures that went unrecorded were likely present. The donor tested CMV seronegative and was one of the 352 seronegative cohort members. A peripheral blood sample was collected from each donor, and TCR beta sequencing was performed on peripheral blood mononuclear cells. Genomic DNA was extracted from the blood cell samples with the Qiagen DNeasy Blood Extraction Kit. This clone was observed a single time. Its binding antigen is unknown. No base quality values were provided; no much bigger clone lies one nucleotide off. Sequencing was carried out using PBMCs. The TCR originated in a woman aged 30 to 39 in good health and CMV-seronegative.

The nucleotide sequence reads as follows: TGTGCCAGCAGCCCCCAGGACTACCCCTACAATGAGCAGTTCTTC. It translates as CASSPQDYPYNEQFF. The chain employs TRBV9 and TRBJ2-1; possibly the D gene is TRBD2, per 6 matching bases. V is clipped by 4 bases and J by 2 bases, and the sequence between their germline boundaries is 13 bases long. For CDR1 and CDR2, the germline V gene lists SGDLS and YYNGEE. From the cysteine up to the phenylalanine, the CDR3 has a length of 15 residues. Of all the DNA, just the CDR3 is kept, 45 bases in frame from base 1.